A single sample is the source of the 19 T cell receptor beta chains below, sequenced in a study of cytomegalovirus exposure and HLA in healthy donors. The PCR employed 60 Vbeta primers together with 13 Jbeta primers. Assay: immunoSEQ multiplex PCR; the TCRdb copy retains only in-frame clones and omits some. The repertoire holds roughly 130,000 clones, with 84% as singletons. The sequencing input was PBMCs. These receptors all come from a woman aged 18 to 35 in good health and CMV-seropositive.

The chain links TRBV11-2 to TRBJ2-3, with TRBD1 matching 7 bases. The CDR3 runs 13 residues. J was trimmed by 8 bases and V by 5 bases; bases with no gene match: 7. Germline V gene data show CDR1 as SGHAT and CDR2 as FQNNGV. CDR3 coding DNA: TGTGCCAGCAGCCTTCGGACAGGTGGTACGCAGTATTTT. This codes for CASSLRTGGTQYF.

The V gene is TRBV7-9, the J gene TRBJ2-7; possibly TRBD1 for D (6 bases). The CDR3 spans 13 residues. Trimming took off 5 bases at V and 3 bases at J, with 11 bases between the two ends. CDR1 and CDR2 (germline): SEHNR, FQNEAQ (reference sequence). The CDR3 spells CASSARDNYEQYF. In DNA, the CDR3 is TGTGCCAGCAGCGCTAGGGACAACTACGAGCAGTACTTC.

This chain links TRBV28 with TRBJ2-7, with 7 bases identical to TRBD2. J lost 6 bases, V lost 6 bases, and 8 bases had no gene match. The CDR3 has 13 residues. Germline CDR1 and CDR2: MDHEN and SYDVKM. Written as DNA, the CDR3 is TGTGCCAGCAGCATGCTGGGAGGGTGCGAGCAGTACTTC. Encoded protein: CASSMLGGCEQYF.

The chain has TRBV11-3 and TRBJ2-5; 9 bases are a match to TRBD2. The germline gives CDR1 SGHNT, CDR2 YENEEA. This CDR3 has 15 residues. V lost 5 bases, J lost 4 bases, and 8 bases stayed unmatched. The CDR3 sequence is CASSLSGGPGETQYF. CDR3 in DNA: TGTGCCAGCAGCCTGAGCGGGGGGCCGGGAGAGACCCAGTACTTC. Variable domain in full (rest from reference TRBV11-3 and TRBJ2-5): EAGVVQSPRYKIIEKKQPVAFWCNPISGHNTLYWYLQNLGQGPELLIRYENEEAVDDSQLPKDRFSAERLKGVDSTLKIQPAELGDSAVYLCASSLSGGPGETQYFGPGTRLLVL.

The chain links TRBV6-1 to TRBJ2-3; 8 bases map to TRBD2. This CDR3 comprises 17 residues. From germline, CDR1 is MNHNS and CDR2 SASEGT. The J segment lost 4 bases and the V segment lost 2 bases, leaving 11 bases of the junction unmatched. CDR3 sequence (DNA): TGTGCCAGCAGTGAAATCGGCAGCGGGGGTGGAGCAGATACGCAGTATTTT. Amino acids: CASSEIGSGGGADTQYF.

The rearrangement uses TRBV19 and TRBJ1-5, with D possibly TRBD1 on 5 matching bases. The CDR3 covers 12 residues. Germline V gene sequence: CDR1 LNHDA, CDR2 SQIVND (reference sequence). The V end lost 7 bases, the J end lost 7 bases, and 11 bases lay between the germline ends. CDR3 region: CASTGQLQPQHF. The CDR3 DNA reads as TGTGCCAGTACAGGACAACTACAGCCCCAGCATTTT.

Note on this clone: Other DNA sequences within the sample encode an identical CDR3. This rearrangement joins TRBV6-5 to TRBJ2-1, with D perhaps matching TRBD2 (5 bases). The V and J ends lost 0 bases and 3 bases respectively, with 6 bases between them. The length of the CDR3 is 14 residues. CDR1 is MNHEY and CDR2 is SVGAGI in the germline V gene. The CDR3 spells CASSYSRVYNEQFF. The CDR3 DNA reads TGTGCCAGCAGTTACTCGAGGGTCTACAATGAGCAGTTCTTC.

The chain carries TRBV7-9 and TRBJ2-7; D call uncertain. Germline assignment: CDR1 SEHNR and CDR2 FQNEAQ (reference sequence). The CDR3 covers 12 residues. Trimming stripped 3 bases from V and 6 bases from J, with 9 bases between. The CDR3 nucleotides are TGTGCCAGCAGCTTCGGTCAGGCCGAGCAGTACTTC. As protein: CASSFGQAEQYF.

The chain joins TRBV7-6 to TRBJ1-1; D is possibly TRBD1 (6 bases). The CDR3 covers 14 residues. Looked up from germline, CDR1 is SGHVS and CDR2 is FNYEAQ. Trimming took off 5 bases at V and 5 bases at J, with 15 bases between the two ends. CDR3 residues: CASSPRGGGTEAFF. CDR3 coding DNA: TGTGCCAGCAGCCCACGAGGGGGAGGGACTGAAGCTTTCTTT. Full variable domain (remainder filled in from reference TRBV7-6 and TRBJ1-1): GAGVSQSPRYKVTKRGQDVALRCDPISGHVSLYWYRQALGQGPEFLTYFNYEAQQDKSGLPNDRFSAERPEGSISTLTIQRTEQRDSAMYRCASSPRGGGTEAFFGQGTRLTVV.

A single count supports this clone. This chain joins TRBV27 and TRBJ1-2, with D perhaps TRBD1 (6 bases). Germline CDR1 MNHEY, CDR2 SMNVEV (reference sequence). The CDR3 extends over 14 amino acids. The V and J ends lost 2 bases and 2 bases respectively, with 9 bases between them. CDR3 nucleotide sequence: TGTGCCAGCAGTTTAGTGAGGGGGAACTATGGCTACACCTTC. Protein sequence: CASSLVRGNYGYTF.

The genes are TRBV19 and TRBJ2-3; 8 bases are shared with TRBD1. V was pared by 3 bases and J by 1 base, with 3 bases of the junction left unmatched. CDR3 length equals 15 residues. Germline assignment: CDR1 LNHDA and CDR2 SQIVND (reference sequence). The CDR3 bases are TGTGCCAGTAGTATGACAGGGGCACGCACAGATACGCAGTATTTT. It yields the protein CASSMTGARTDTQYF.

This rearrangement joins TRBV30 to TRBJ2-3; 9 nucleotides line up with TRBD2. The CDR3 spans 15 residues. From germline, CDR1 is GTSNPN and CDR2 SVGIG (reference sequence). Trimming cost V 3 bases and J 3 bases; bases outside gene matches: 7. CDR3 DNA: TGTGCCTGGAGCAAGCTAGCGGGGTCTACAGATACGCAGTATTTT. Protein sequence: CAWSKLAGSTDTQYF.

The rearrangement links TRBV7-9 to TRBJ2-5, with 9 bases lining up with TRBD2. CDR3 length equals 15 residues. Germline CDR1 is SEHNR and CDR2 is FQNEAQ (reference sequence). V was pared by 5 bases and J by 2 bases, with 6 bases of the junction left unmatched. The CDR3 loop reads CASSPLRGGQETQYF. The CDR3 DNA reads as TGTGCCAGCAGCCCCTTGCGGGGGGGTCAAGAGACCCAGTACTTC.

CDR3 in DNA: TGTGCCAGCAGTTACGTGGGGGGTAAAAACGAGCAGTACTTC. This codes for CASSYVGGKNEQYF. V and J are TRBV6-5 and TRBJ2-7; tentatively, D is TRBD2 (6 bases). In germline, CDR1 is MNHEY, CDR2 SVGAGI. Trimming removed 2 bases from V and 5 bases from J, with 13 bases in between. This CDR3 is 14 amino acids long.

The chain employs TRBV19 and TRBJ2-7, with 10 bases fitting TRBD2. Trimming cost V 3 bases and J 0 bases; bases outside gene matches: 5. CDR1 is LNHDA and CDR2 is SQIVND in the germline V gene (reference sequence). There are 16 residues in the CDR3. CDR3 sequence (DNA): TGTGCCAGTAGTATCCGGACTAGCGGTGTCTCCTACGAGCAGTACTTC. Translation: CASSIRTSGVSYEQYF.

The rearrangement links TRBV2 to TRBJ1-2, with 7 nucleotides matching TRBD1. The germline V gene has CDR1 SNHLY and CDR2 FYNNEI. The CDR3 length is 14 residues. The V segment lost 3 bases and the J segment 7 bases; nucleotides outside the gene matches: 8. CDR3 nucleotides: TGTGCCAGCAGTGAGAGCGCGGCAGGGGGTGGCTACACCTTC. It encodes CASSESAAGGGYTF.

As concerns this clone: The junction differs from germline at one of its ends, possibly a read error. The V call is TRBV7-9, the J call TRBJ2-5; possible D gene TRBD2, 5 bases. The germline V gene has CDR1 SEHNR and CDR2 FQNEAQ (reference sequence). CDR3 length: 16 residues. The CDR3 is CSSSSDYRGRAETQYF. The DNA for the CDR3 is TGTTCCAGCAGCTCCGATTATCGAGGGCGGGCAGAGACCCAGTACTTC.

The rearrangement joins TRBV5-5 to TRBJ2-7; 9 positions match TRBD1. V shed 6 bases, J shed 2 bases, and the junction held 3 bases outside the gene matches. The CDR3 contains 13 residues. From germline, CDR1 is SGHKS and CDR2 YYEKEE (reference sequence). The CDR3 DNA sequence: TGTGCCAGCAAAGGGACAGGGACCTACGAGCAGTACTTC. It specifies CASKGTGTYEQYF.

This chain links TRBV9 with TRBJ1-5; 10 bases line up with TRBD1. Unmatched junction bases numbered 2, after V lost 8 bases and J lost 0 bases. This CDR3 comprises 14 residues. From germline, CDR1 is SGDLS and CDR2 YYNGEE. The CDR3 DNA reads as TGTGCCAGTGGGACAGGGGATAGCAATCAGCCCCAGCATTTT. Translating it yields CASGTGDSNQPQHF.